This T cell receptor (beta chain) was recorded in a study of T cell repertoires in cytomegalovirus infection. One entry per CDR3 protein, called by TCRdb with MiXCR from the reads. The sample includes around 900,000 distinct CDR3 sequences, 31% of them seen just once. With regard to this clonotype: Antigen unknown.

The CDR3 is 18 amino acids. The germline V gene encodes CDR1 DFQATT and CDR2 SNEGSKA (reference sequence). The V and J ends lost 5 bases and 3 bases respectively, with 27 bases between them. The specimen was cultured CD8+ T cells from PBMCs, collected from culture after CMV antigen stimulation. V and J are TRBV20-1 and TRBJ2-3, with D unresolved. The TCR sequence derives from a human donor in good health (CMV status not recorded). Some clones in this sample may be carry-over from other donors' samples. CDR3 protein: CSAVKESHTRFSTDTQYF. CDR3 DNA sequence: TGCAGTGCTGTGAAAGAGTCCCACACAAGGTTTAGTACAGATACGCAGTATTTT.